This T cell receptor beta chain was identified in a study of tumor and adjacent non-tumor tissue in lung cancer. Study-wide background: Histology: about a dozen adenocarcinoma, a couple of squamous cell carcinoma, 1 small cell lung cancer.

RNA was extracted from bulk tissue without any cell sorting. The normal lung tissue was taken more than 3 cm from the tumor edge. This clonotype was counted many times. V lost 3 bases and J lost 1; bases outside the gene matches: 9. CDR3 length: 17 amino acids. Germline CDR1 reads DFQATT; CDR2 reads SNEGSKA (reference sequence). A modified ARM-PCR protocol with three rounds of nested PCR amplified TCRbeta. TCRdb independently ran MiXCR on the multiplex PCR reads; one entry per CDR3 protein. The sample has 80,000 to 130,000 distinct CDR3 sequences; about 60% are singletons. This receptor was identified in a man aged 25-45 years with non-small cell lung cancer. V is TRBV20-1 and J is TRBJ2-1, with 10 positions matching TRBD2. The specimen sequenced was distant non-tumor lung tissue. The CDR3 loop is CSASDLAGEGSYNEQFF. The CDR3 DNA follows: TGCAGTGCTAGTGACCTAGCGGGGGAGGGGTCCTACAATGAGCAGTTCTTC.